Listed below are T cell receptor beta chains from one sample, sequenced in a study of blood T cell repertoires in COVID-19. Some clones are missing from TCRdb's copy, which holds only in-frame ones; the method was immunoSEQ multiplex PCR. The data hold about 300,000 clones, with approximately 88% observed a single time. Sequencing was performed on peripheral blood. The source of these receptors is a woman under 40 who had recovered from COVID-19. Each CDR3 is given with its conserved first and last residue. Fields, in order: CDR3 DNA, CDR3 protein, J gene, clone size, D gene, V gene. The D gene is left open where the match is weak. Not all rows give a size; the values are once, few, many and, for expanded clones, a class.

TGCGCCAGCAGCCAAGATAACATGGGACAGGGCTACGAGCAGTACTTC,CASSQDNMGQGYEQYF,TRBJ2-7,once,TRBD1,TRBV4-1
TGTGCTAGTGGACCCGGGACTAGCGGGGCTAGCACAGATACGCAGTATTTT,CASGPGTSGASTDTQYF,TRBJ2-3,.,TRBD2,TRBV12-5
TGTGCCAGCAGCACATCGGCGACAGGGTCGGGCTACACCTTC,CASSTSATGSGYTF,TRBJ1-2,.,TRBD1,TRBV7-2
TGTGCCAGCAGCCATAGATCAGGGGCCAACGTCCTGACTTTC,CASSHRSGANVLTF,TRBJ2-6,.,.,TRBV28
TGTGCCAGAAGCTTGAAGTGCGGTTACAATGAGCAGTTCTTC,CARSLKCGYNEQFF,TRBJ2-1,.,.,TRBV5-3
TGCGCCAGCAGCCAGGTACCGACAAGGGGGAGGAACACTGAAGCTTTCTTT,CASSQVPTRGRNTEAFF,TRBJ1-1,.,.,TRBV4-1
TGTGCCAGCAGCGGGACAGGGGGGGCTTACGAGCAGTACTTC,CASSGTGGAYEQYF,TRBJ2-7,.,TRBD1,TRBV6-5
TGCAGCGATGCTCAGATAGCCAAAAACATTCAGTACTTC,CSDAQIAKNIQYF,TRBJ2-4,once,.,TRBV29-1
TGCGCCAGCAGCTTGGTCCCGACAGGGATGAACACTGAAGCTTTCTTT,CASSLVPTGMNTEAFF,TRBJ1-1,.,TRBD1,TRBV5-1
TGTGCCAGCTCACCCGCCGGGTTTGTAGACACTGAAGCTTTCTTT,CASSPAGFVDTEAFF,TRBJ1-1,.,.,TRBV18
TGTGCCAGCAGCCTACTAACCGGGACAGGGGGTTACAATGAGCAGTTCTTC,CASSLLTGTGGYNEQFF,TRBJ2-1,.,TRBD1,TRBV3-1/TRBV3-2
TGTGCCAGCAGCTTAGCCGGGGGGGCCGTCTCCTACGAGCAGTACTTC,CASSLAGGAVSYEQYF,TRBJ2-7,once,TRBD2,TRBV7-8
TGTGCCAGTAGTCCCGGGGGGCGCGGGACTGAAGCTTTCTTT,CASSPGGRGTEAFF,TRBJ1-1,.,.,TRBV19
TGTGCCAGCAGTTACAGTTACAATCAGCCCCAGCATTTT,CASSYSYNQPQHF,TRBJ1-5,.,.,TRBV12-3/TRBV12-4
TGTGCCAGCAGCTTACTGGACAGTATCAATCAGCCCCAGCATTTT,CASSLLDSINQPQHF,TRBJ1-5,.,.,TRBV7-2
TGTGCCAGCACCCTGGCCCGAACCACCATATATTTT,CASTLARTTIYF,TRBJ1-3,.,.,TRBV12-3/TRBV12-4
TGTGCCAGCCGACAGGGATCCGGGACTAGCGGGGTATATGAGCAGTTCTTC,CASRQGSGTSGVYEQFF,TRBJ2-1,.,TRBD2,TRBV19
TGTGCCAGCAGTTTATGGGACACCCATCTGAACACTGAAGCTTTCTTT,CASSLWDTHLNTEAFF,TRBJ1-1,few,.,TRBV28
TGTGCCAGCACAGGGGTCTATGGCTACACCTTC,CASTGVYGYTF,TRBJ1-2,.,.,TRBV6-5
TGCAGTGCTGGTTTCGGGGACGAGCAGTACTTC,CSAGFGDEQYF,TRBJ2-7,once,.,TRBV20-1
TGTGCCAGCAGTTTAGGAGCGGAGGAGACCCAGTACTTC,CASSLGAEETQYF,TRBJ2-5,.,.,TRBV28
TGTGCCAGCAGCTTTGGGAGGGGCGCGAACACTGAAGCTTTCTTT,CASSFGRGANTEAFF,TRBJ1-1,once,.,TRBV7-8
TGTGCCAGCAGAGAGGTCGAGGGATCACCCCTCCACTTT,CASREVEGSPLHF,TRBJ1-6,.,.,TRBV6-5
TGTGCCAGCAGCTTAGGGACAGTTGCTAGCACAGATACGCAGTATTTT,CASSLGTVASTDTQYF,TRBJ2-3,.,.,TRBV7-9
TGTGCCACCCAGCAAGAGACCCAGTACTTC,CATQQETQYF,TRBJ2-5,.,.,TRBV2
TGTGCCAGCAAACAGGGGCAACATGATACGCAGTATTTT,CASKQGQHDTQYF,TRBJ2-3,.,TRBD1,TRBV6-5
TGTGCCAGCACCCTACATCTGGCGGGTGGGGAGACCCAGTACTTC,CASTLHLAGGETQYF,TRBJ2-5,few,.,TRBV11-2
TGTGCCAGTAGTTTGAGACAGGGGGCGACCGAAAAACTGTTTTTT,CASSLRQGATEKLFF,TRBJ1-4,.,TRBD1,TRBV19
TGTGCCAGCAGCGGGCGGACAGGACCCCTCCCCACTGAAGCTTTCTTT,CASSGRTGPLPTEAFF,TRBJ1-1,.,TRBD1,TRBV7-9
TGCAGCGCACAGGGGGCTCTGAATGAGCAGTTCTTC,CSAQGALNEQFF,TRBJ2-1,.,TRBD1,TRBV29-1
TGCGCCAGCAGCGCCCTACCTAGCGGGGGGTTAGATGAGCAGTTCTTC,CASSALPSGGLDEQFF,TRBJ2-1,.,TRBD2,TRBV5-1
TGTGCCAGCAGTTACTTACAGGGAAAGAATAGCAATCAGCCCCAGCATTTT,CASSYLQGKNSNQPQHF,TRBJ1-5,.,.,TRBV6-2/TRBV6-3
TGTGCCAGCAAAAGACAGAATAACGAGCAGTACTTC,CASKRQNNEQYF,TRBJ2-7,.,.,TRBV6-5
TGCGCCAGCAGCAGACCCGGACAGGGTCACCACAATGAGCAGTTCTTC,CASSRPGQGHHNEQFF,TRBJ2-1,.,TRBD1,TRBV5-1
TGTGCCAGCAGCTTAGCCGGGACAGAAGCTTTCTTT,CASSLAGTEAFF,TRBJ1-1,.,.,TRBV7-9
TGTGCCAGCAGCTTACTCCTCGACAGAACAGGGACTGAAGCTTTCTTT,CASSLLLDRTGTEAFF,TRBJ1-1,.,.,TRBV7-2
TGCAGCGTTGTCGACAGGGGGCATGGTGGCTACACCTTC,CSVVDRGHGGYTF,TRBJ1-2,once,TRBD1,TRBV29-1
TGCAGCGTTGAATTGTCGGGGAAAGTAGGGAACACTGAAGCTTTCTTT,CSVELSGKVGNTEAFF,TRBJ1-1,.,.,TRBV29-1
TGTGCCAGTAGGCCCCCGGGAGAATGGGGCTACACCTTC,CASRPPGEWGYTF,TRBJ1-2,once,.,TRBV19
TGTGCCAGCAGACGACAGGGACAAGAGACCCAGTACTTC,CASRRQGQETQYF,TRBJ2-5,.,TRBD1,TRBV5-4
TGTGCCAGTAGTACAGGGACAGGGGATGGCTACACCTTC,CASSTGTGDGYTF,TRBJ1-2,.,TRBD1,TRBV19
TGTGCCAGCAGTGATGTAGGGGATGAGCAGTTCTTC,CASSDVGDEQFF,TRBJ2-1,.,.,TRBV2
TGTGCCAGCAGTCCCGGGACAGTGAGTTCACCCCTCCACTTT,CASSPGTVSSPLHF,TRBJ1-6,.,TRBD1,TRBV7-3
TGTGCCTGGGACTCGGGGGGTCAAGAGACCCAGTACTTC,CAWDSGGQETQYF,TRBJ2-5,.,TRBD2,TRBV30
TGTGCCAGCAGTTTAGCGGCCGCTCTCCTTCCCTATGGCTACACCTTC,CASSLAAALLPYGYTF,TRBJ1-2,.,.,TRBV6-2/TRBV6-3
TGCGCCAGCAGCCTCGGACAGTCGGGTCAGCCCCAGCATTTT,CASSLGQSGQPQHF,TRBJ1-5,.,.,TRBV4-1